There are a few counts of the clone carrying this T cell receptor beta chain. This entry is derived from a study of beta chain features in type 1 diabetes. Turning to the study itself: No age, gender or cell yield differences were seen between patients and healthy donors.

A CD45RO/CCR7/CD25/CD127/CD95/CD27 panel sorted naive, central memory, regulatory and stem cell-like memory CD4+ cells. The authors obtained over 98% purity in all sorted populations. What was sequenced were expressed TCRB transcripts, since all of the isolated RNA had been reverse transcribed. Assay: immunoSEQ multiplex PCR; the TCRdb copy retains only in-frame clones and omits some. The sample has approximately 400,000 clones, about 15% seen once. This CDR3 spans 15 amino acids. CDR1 is MNHEY, CDR2 SMNVEV, per germline (reference sequence). V was pared by 5 bases and J by 4 bases, with 8 bases of the junction left unmatched.

Sequencing was done on a sample of naive CD4+ T cells from blood. The chain links TRBV27 to TRBJ2-5; 9 bases line up with TRBD1. This TCR was sampled from a woman under 30 in good health. DNA for the CDR3: TGTGCCAGCAGTCCACAGGGGGCTTTCCGAGAGACCCAGTACTTC. This codes for CASSPQGAFRETQYF.